The 25 T cell receptor beta chains below were found in one sample sequenced in a study of CD8+CD57+ T cells in acquired aplastic anemia. Profiling of TCR beta VDJ combinations and CDR3 sequences used genomic DNA as template. TCRdb called the reads again in MiXCR, with one record for every CDR3 protein. The data show 100,000 to 130,000 distinct CDR3 sequences, around 49% seen once. Sequencing was performed on sorted CD4+, CD8+, or CD8+CD57+ T cells (not recorded which) from PBMCs. The receptors here all came from a human donor in good health, serving as a control.

This clonotype was observed a few times. The genes are TRBV6-1 and TRBJ2-7; D is perhaps TRBD2 (5 bases). V lost 5 bases, J lost 5 bases, and 13 bases lay in between. This CDR3 has 13 residues. The germline gives CDR1 MNHNS, CDR2 SASEGT. CDR3 loop: CASSRPGVHEQYF. CDR3 DNA: TGTGCCAGCAGTCGGCCCGGGGTGCACGAGCAGTACTTC.

The CDR3 DNA reads TGCAGCGTTTCCGGACTAGCGGGAGTACATACGCAGTATTTT. Encoded protein: CSVSGLAGVHTQYF. V and J are TRBV29-1 and TRBJ2-3; 13 positions agree with TRBD2. The CDR3 is made up of 14 amino acids. Germline V gene data show CDR1 as SQVTM and CDR2 as ANQGSEA. The trim removed 5 bases at V and 7 bases at J, leaving 6 bases unmatched.

At least ten counts were recorded for this clonotype. V gene TRBV19 combines with J gene TRBJ1-1; 9 bases align to TRBD1. CDR1 is LNHDA, CDR2 SQIVND, per germline (reference sequence). The J segment lost 4 bases and the V segment lost 9 bases, leaving 3 bases of the junction unmatched. There are 12 residues in the CDR3. CDR3 nucleotides: TGTGCCAGCCGGACAGGGGCCACTGAAGCTTTCTTT. It yields the protein CASRTGATEAFF.

This chain links TRBV5-1 with TRBJ2-3; tentative D call: TRBD2 (6 bases). This CDR3 region has 17 residues. The V end lost 0 bases, the J end lost 0 bases, and 14 bases lay between the germline ends. Looked up from germline, CDR1 is SGHRS and CDR2 is YFSETQ. In nucleotides, the CDR3 is TGCGCCAGCAGCTTGGGGAGGGGCCGAACTAGCACAGATACGCAGTATTTT. This gives the protein CASSLGRGRTSTDTQYF.

This clonotype was found many times. The rearrangement links TRBV5-1 to TRBJ2-1; D unclear. Per germline, CDR1 SGHRS and CDR2 YFSETQ. This CDR3 region has 14 residues. The V and J ends lost 4 bases and 6 bases respectively, with 14 bases between them. The CDR3 DNA reads as TGCGCCAGCAGCGTAACCGGACCATCCAATGAGCAGTTCTTC. Encoded protein: CASSVTGPSNEQFF.

This clonotype was counted ten times or more. The chain links TRBV9 to TRBJ2-7; D call uncertain. The germline CDR1 and CDR2 sequences are SGDLS and YYNGEE. Trimming removed 2 bases at V and 0 bases at J, with 6 bases between. The CDR3 length is 13 residues. DNA of the CDR3: TGTGCCAGCAGCGTTGACGGCTCCTACGAGCAGTACTTC. Protein: CASSVDGSYEQYF.

This clonotype was observed many times. The chain uses TRBV29-1 and TRBJ2-1; D perhaps matches TRBD1 (6 bases). The V gene's germline CDR1 is SQVTM and CDR2 ANQGSEA. The ends were cut back, 1 base at V and 2 bases at J, with 9 bases in the middle. The CDR3 spans 14 residues. The CDR3 coding sequence is TGCAGCGTTGAAGGACAGGCGACCTACAATGAGCAGTTCTTC. Residues: CSVEGQATYNEQFF.

This clonotype was counted at least ten times. The rearrangement joins TRBV2 to TRBJ2-2, with 9 bases lining up with TRBD2. With V trimmed by 3 bases and J by 5 bases, 4 bases remained unmatched. CDR1 and CDR2 from the germline V gene are SNHLY and FYNNEI. The CDR3 has 15 amino acids. This CDR3 reads CASSEASGATGELFF. CDR3 DNA sequence: TGTGCCAGCAGTGAGGCTAGCGGGGCGACCGGGGAGCTGTTTTTT.

V gene TRBV11-2 combines with J gene TRBJ1-4, with D unresolved. The CDR3 runs to 19 residues. The germline V gene encodes CDR1 SGHAT and CDR2 FQNNGV. V was shortened by 6 bases and J by 0 bases, with 23 bases between the two germline ends. CDR3 coding DNA: TGTGCCAGCAGATCCGAAGGCACGAGTTTCCCAGCAACTAATGAAAAACTGTTTTTT. Amino acids: CASRSEGTSFPATNEKLFF.

The rearrangement uses TRBV5-6 and TRBJ2-7; the D is unclear. V was trimmed by 7 bases and J by 0 bases, leaving 11 bases between them. The CDR3 is 13 amino acids. CDR1 is SGHDT and CDR2 is YYEEEE in the germline V gene. The CDR3 loop is CASGSLSSYEQYF. The CDR3 coding sequence is TGTGCCAGCGGCAGCCTTAGCTCCTACGAGCAGTACTTC.

The chain uses TRBV25-1 and TRBJ2-7; no clear D gene. The germline CDR1 and CDR2 sequences are MGHDK and SYGVNS. The ends were cut back, 5 bases at V and 3 bases at J, with 14 bases in the middle. CDR3 length equals 14 residues. The CDR3 protein is CASSPRTDGYEQYF. The DNA of the CDR3 is TGTGCCAGCAGTCCCCGTACTGACGGCTACGAGCAGTACTTC.

This clonotype was seen ten or more times. The chain links TRBV3-1 to TRBJ2-7; 9 bases fit TRBD1. This CDR3 region has 15 residues. Germline V gives CDR1 LGHDT, CDR2 YNNKEL (reference sequence). The V gene end was trimmed by 2 bases and the J gene end by 2 bases; junction bases not matched to a gene: 4. This chain's CDR3 is CASSQTGTGPYEQYF. CDR3 DNA sequence: TGTGCCAGCAGCCAAACCGGGACAGGGCCCTACGAGCAGTACTTC.

This clonotype was picked up many times. The V gene is TRBV7-9, the J gene TRBJ2-5; 8 bases align to TRBD2. Per germline, CDR1 SEHNR and CDR2 FQNEAQ (reference sequence). CDR3 length: 17 residues. V was pared by 4 bases and J by 3 bases, with 13 bases of the junction left unmatched. CDR3 loop: CASSSSQAGAGEETQYF. In nucleotides, the CDR3 is TGTGCCAGCAGCTCCTCCCAAGCGGGGGCGGGGGAAGAGACCCAGTACTTC.

The chain recombines TRBV29-1 with TRBJ2-7; D is unclear. Per germline, CDR1 SQVTM and CDR2 ANQGSEA. Trimming shortened V by 6 bases and J by 3 bases, and 9 bases separated the two germline ends. This CDR3 comprises 11 residues. The CDR3 DNA reads as TGCAGCGTGATACAGAGCTACGAGCAGTACTTC. Its translation is CSVIQSYEQYF.

To note about this clonotype: Given a much more abundant clone one base away, this may be a read error. The rearrangement uses TRBV3-1 and TRBJ1-5; no reliable D call. The germline gives CDR1 LGHDT, CDR2 YNNKEL (reference sequence). This CDR3 contains 15 residues. Written as DNA, the CDR3 is TGTGTCAGCAGCCAAGATGACTTTGGAAATCAGCCCCAGCATTTT. Translating gives CVSSQDDFGNQPQHF.

The J gene is TRBJ2-5, the V gene TRBV9, with D unclear. CDR1 is SGDLS, CDR2 YYNGEE, per germline. CDR3 size: 13 residues. The V end was cut by 3 bases, the J end by 3 bases, with 9 bases between. The CDR3 loop reads CASSEKVEETQYF. For the CDR3, the DNA is TGTGCCAGCAGCGAGAAGGTGGAAGAGACCCAGTACTTC.

The chain couples TRBV25-1 to TRBJ2-2, with D possibly TRBD1 on 5 matching bases. This CDR3 has 17 amino acids. The V gene's germline CDR1 is MGHDK and CDR2 SYGVNS. Deletions cut 8 bases from V and 0 bases from J, with 19 bases between. CDR3 residues: CASQGPQGCANTGELFF. CDR3 DNA sequence: TGTGCCAGCCAGGGTCCCCAGGGCTGTGCGAACACCGGGGAGCTGTTTTTT.

Worth noting for this clonotype: This clone may be a read error of a much larger clone one base away. V usage is TRBV2 and J usage is TRBJ1-2, with 9 bases matching TRBD1. Germline V gene lookup returns CDR1 SNHLY and CDR2 FYNNEI. CDR3 length: 17 residues. As DNA, the CDR3 is TGTGCCAGCAGCCCCATCCCCCCGGGACAGGGTAACTATGGCAACACCTTC. This translates into CASSPIPPGQGNYGNTF.

This clonotype was picked up a small number of times. Just one base apart from a much larger clone, this may be a read error. The chain is built from TRBV7-8 and TRBJ2-3; perhaps TRBD2 as D (6 bases). Germline loops: CDR1 SGHVS, CDR2 FQNEAQ. CDR3 length equals 14 residues. The CDR3 loop is CAGSFGGGTDTQYF. Here the CDR3 DNA reads TGTGCCGGCAGCTTTGGCGGGGGCACAGATACGCAGTATTTT.

About this clonotype itself: One base away lies a much larger clone, so this may be a sequencing read error. This chain links TRBV11-1 with TRBJ2-2, with 8 bases lining up with TRBD2. The CDR3 is 16 amino acids. Germline assignment: CDR1 SGHAT and CDR2 FQDESV (reference sequence). This CDR3 reads CASNLDKTSDTGELFF. The CDR3 bases are TGTGCCAGCAACTTAGATAAGACTAGCGACACCGGGGAGCTGTTTTTT.

The J gene is TRBJ2-1, the V gene TRBV7-8; 7 bases fit TRBD2. Germline-derived CDR1 and CDR2 are SGHVS and FQNEAQ. J lost 7 bases, V lost 4 bases, and 10 bases had no gene match. The CDR3 is made up of 15 amino acids. CDR3 residues: CASSSFRGGSNEQFF. CDR3 sequence (DNA): TGTGCCAGCAGCTCATTTCGCGGGGGTTCTAATGAGCAGTTCTTC.

Ten or more counts support this clonotype. The V call is TRBV20-1, the J call TRBJ1-1; tentatively, D is TRBD1 (6 bases). The V gene's germline CDR1 is DFQATT and CDR2 SNEGSKA (reference sequence). The CDR3 runs 12 residues. Trimming took 6 bases from V and 4 from J, leaving 12 bases between them. The CDR3 is CSAAGGGTEAFF. The DNA for the CDR3 is TGCAGTGCAGCGGGGGGCGGCACTGAAGCTTTCTTT.

The CDR3 reads CAISGTGHNQPQHF. The CDR3 DNA reads TGTGCCATCAGTGGGACAGGGCACAATCAGCCCCAGCATTTT. This rearrangement joins TRBV10-3 to TRBJ1-5, with 8 bases fitting TRBD1. Germline V lookup: CDR1 ENHRY, CDR2 SYGVKD. The CDR3 extends over 14 amino acids. The V segment lost 4 bases and the J segment 3 bases; nucleotides outside the gene matches: 2.

A single count supports this clonotype. The V and J genes are TRBV12-5 and TRBJ2-2; 11 bases line up with TRBD1. Germline CDR1 reads LGHNT; CDR2 reads FRNRAP. The CDR3 has 17 residues. Trimming removed 2 bases from V and 7 bases from J; junction bases left unmatched: 9. The DNA for the CDR3 is TGTGCTAGTGGTTTGATCCCCCGGGACAGGGGGGTCGGGGAGCTGTTTTTT. This sequence encodes CASGLIPRDRGVGELFF.

The chain links TRBV10-3 to TRBJ1-5; no clear D gene. The CDR3 length is 14 residues. Germline V CDR1 and CDR2: ENHRY, SYGVKD. The ends were cut back, 0 bases at V and 11 bases at J, with 14 bases in the middle. Here the CDR3 DNA reads TGTGCCATCAGTGAGTCGACGGCGACGTCGGCCCAGCATTTT. Its translation is CAISESTATSAQHF.